Below are 9 T cell receptor beta chains sequenced from a single sample in a study of cytomegalovirus exposure and HLA in healthy donors. Researchers ran the PCR with 60 Vbeta and 13 Jbeta primers. The assay was immunoSEQ multiplex PCR, and TCRdb's table has in-frame clones only and misses some. Counted here are approximately 90,000 clones, about four fifths occurring once; the ten biggest clones make up roughly 4.5%. Sequenced material: PBMCs. The receptors here all came from a woman between 40 and 50 years old in good health and CMV-seronegative.

This clone has ten or more counts. The rearrangement uses TRBV7-9 and TRBJ2-5, with TRBD1 matching over 8 bases. Per germline, CDR1 SEHNR and CDR2 FQNEAQ (reference sequence). The CDR3 sequence is 13 residues long. With 4 bases clipped from V and 5 bases from J, the junction kept 3 bases outside the gene matches. Here the CDR3 DNA reads TGTGCCAGCAGCTCCAGGGGGCCCGAGACCCAGTACTTC. Residues: CASSSRGPETQYF.

V and J are TRBV6-6 and TRBJ1-5; a possible D gene is TRBD1 (6 bases). The CDR3 runs to 13 residues. Germline CDR1 MNHNY, CDR2 SVGAGI (reference sequence). V was shortened by 6 bases and J by 4 bases, with 10 bases between the two germline ends. The CDR3 sequence is CASSEQGNQPQHF. The CDR3 DNA reads TGTGCCAGCAGCGAACAGGGAAATCAGCCCCAGCATTTT.

With regard to this clone: The germline gene is not matched at one end of the junction; a read error may be the cause. This sequence joins TRBV7-9 and TRBJ1-1; possible D gene TRBD1, 5 bases. Germline V gene data show CDR1 as SEHNR and CDR2 as FQNEAQ (reference sequence). The CDR3 runs 12 residues. The CDR3 loop reads CAGREGNTEAFF. CDR3 DNA sequence: TGTGCCGGCAGGGAGGGAAACACTGAAGCTTTCTTT.

V usage is TRBV7-6 and J usage is TRBJ1-4; unclear D gene. This CDR3 contains 12 residues. V lost 4 bases and J 4 bases, leaving 4 bases between the germline ends. Germline CDR1 is SGHVS and CDR2 is FNYEAQ. As DNA, the CDR3 is TGTGCCAGCAGCTCCGGTAATGAAAAACTGTTTTTT. Protein: CASSSGNEKLFF. The variable domain in full, with the rest retrieved from reference TRBV7-6 and TRBJ1-4, is GAGVSQSPRYKVTKRGQDVALRCDPISGHVSLYWYRQALGQGPEFLTYFNYEAQQDKSGLPNDRFSAERPEGSISTLTIQRTEQRDSAMYRCASSSGNEKLFFGSGTQLSVL.

The chain is built from TRBV4-3 and TRBJ1-1; no clear D gene. Trimming pared 0 bases from V and 0 bases from J, leaving 11 bases between. Germline V gene lookup returns CDR1 LGHNA and CDR2 YSLEER. The length of the CDR3 is 16 residues. The CDR3 sequence is CASSQDRVALNTEAFF. The CDR3 DNA reads TGCGCCAGCAGCCAAGATCGGGTAGCGTTGAACACTGAAGCTTTCTTT.

To note about this clone: Additional DNA sequences in this sample encode the identical CDR3. The chain employs TRBV7-6 and TRBJ2-5; possibly TRBD2 for D (6 bases). Germline CDR1 and CDR2: SGHVS and FNYEAQ. There are 12 residues in the CDR3. The germline V and J ends were trimmed by 5 bases and 5 bases, with 9 bases remaining between them. The CDR3 is CASSHREETQYF. The CDR3 DNA is TGTGCCAGCAGCCACCGGGAGGAGACCCAGTACTTC.

This clone was seen once. The chain's CDR3 is CASSSPSLNTEAFF. For the CDR3, the DNA is TGTGCCAGCAGCTCTCCCTCCCTGAACACTGAAGCTTTCTTT. The chain links TRBV7-2 to TRBJ1-1, with unresolved D. The germline gives CDR1 SGHTA, CDR2 FQGNSA. This CDR3 has 14 residues. V dropped 4 bases and J dropped 0 bases, with 9 bases sitting between them.

The chain uses TRBV19 and TRBJ1-4; TRBD1 is a possible D gene (5 bases). The germline V and J ends were trimmed by 2 bases and 7 bases, with 14 bases remaining between them. This CDR3 is built from 15 residues. In germline, CDR1 is LNHDA, CDR2 SQIVND (reference sequence). The CDR3, as DNA: TGTGCCAGTAGTATATATGGGGGGATGGGTGAAAAACTGTTTTTT. Protein product: CASSIYGGMGEKLFF. The complete variable domain, with remaining parts taken from reference TRBV19 and TRBJ1-4, reads DGGITQSPKYLFRKEGQNVTLSCEQNLNHDAMYWYRQDPGQGLRLIYYSQIVNDFQKGDIAEGYSVSREKKESFPLTVTSAQKNPTAFYLCASSIYGGMGEKLFFGSGTQLSVL.

The J gene is TRBJ2-5, the V gene TRBV7-5; the D call in the table, TRBD1, was not verified against the DNA. TRBV7-5 is classified as a pseudogene. The CDR3 has 18 amino acids. DNA of the CDR3: TGTGCCAGAAAATATCTCGCAGGGGGCGTGATGAGGCAAGAGACCCAGTACTTC. Its protein is CARKYLAGGVMRQETQYF.